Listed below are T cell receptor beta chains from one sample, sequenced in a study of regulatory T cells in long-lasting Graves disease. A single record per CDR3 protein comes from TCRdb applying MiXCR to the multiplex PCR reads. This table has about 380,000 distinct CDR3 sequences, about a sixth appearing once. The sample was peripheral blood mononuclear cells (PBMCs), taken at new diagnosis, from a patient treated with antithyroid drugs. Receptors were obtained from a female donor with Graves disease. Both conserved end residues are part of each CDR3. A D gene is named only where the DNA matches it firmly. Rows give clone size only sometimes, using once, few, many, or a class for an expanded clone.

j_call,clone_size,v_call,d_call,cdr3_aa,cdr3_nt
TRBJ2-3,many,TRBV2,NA,CASSDGATPDTQYF,TGTGCCAGCAGTGATGGAGCGACCCCCGATACGCAGTATTTT
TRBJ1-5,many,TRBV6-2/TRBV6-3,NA,CASSYAVGEPQHF,TGTGCCAGCAGCTACGCCGTAGGGGAGCCCCAGCATTTT
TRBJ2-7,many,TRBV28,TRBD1,CASSQGTGTGPPYEQYF,TGTGCCAGCAGCCAAGGGACCGGGACAGGGCCTCCCTACGAGCAGTACTTC
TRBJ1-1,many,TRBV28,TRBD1,CASRDRGTNTEAFF,TGTGCCAGCAGGGACAGGGGGACGAACACTGAAGCTTTCTTT
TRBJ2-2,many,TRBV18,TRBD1,CASSPDRVNTGELFF,TGTGCCAGCTCACCAGACAGGGTGAACACCGGGGAGCTGTTTTTT
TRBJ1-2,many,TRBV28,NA,CASSLAHNYGYTF,TGTGCCAGCAGTTTGGCTCACAACTATGGCTACACCTTC
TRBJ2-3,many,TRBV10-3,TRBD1,CAIRPGQGTDTQYF,TGTGCCATCAGACCGGGACAGGGCACAGATACGCAGTATTTT
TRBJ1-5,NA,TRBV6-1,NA,CASSEVLQSSNQPQHF,TGTGCCAGCAGTGAAGTTTTGCAGAGTAGCAATCAGCCCCAGCATTTT
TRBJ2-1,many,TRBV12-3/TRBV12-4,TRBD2,CASSSTTNLAGGPYEQFF,TGTGCCAGCAGTTCCACCACCAACCTAGCGGGGGGGCCATATGAGCAGTTCTTC
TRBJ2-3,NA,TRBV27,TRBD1,CASSRDRGVNTQYF,TGTGCCAGCAGCCGGGACAGGGGCGTAAATACGCAGTATTTT
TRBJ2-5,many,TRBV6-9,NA,CASSYGHDDQETQYF,TGTGCCAGCAGTTACGGGCACGATGATCAAGAGACCCAGTACTTC
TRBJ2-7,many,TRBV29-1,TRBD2,CSVEGLAGLHEQYF,TGCAGCGTTGAAGGACTAGCGGGACTCCACGAGCAGTACTTC
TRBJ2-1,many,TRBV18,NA,CASSPPSKNEQFF,TGTGCCAGCTCACCACCGAGTAAGAATGAGCAGTTCTTC
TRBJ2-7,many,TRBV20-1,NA,CSARVGPGSSAYYEQYF,TGCAGTGCTAGAGTTGGTCCGGGTTCTAGCGCTTACTACGAGCAGTACTTC
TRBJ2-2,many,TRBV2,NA,CASSGGGYRATGELFF,TGTGCCAGCAGTGGAGGGGGGTACAGGGCGACCGGGGAGCTGTTTTTT
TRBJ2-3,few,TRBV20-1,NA,CSASSLFQADSTDTQYF,TGCAGTGCTAGTTCGTTGTTCCAGGCAGACTCCACAGATACGCAGTATTTT
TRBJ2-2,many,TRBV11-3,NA,CASSYGRLNTGELFF,TGTGCCAGCAGCTACGGGAGATTGAACACCGGGGAGCTGTTTTTT
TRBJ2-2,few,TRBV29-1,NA,CNPFANTGELFF,TGCAACCCTTTCGCGAACACCGGGGAGCTGTTTTTT
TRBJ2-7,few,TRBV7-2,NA,CASSLVGGGTSYEQYF,TGTGCCAGCAGCTTAGTCGGGGGCGGGACCTCCTACGAGCAGTACTTC
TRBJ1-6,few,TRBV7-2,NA,CASSLYGGRRDNSPLHF,TGTGCCAGCAGCCTCTACGGGGGGCGGAGAGATAATTCACCCCTCCACTTT
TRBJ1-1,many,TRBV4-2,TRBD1,CASSQTLVDRTEAFF,TGTGCCAGCAGCCAAACGTTGGTGGACAGGACTGAAGCTTTCTTT
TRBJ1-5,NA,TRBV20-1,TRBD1,CSASLGTGGRGGQPQHF,TGCAGTGCTAGTCTCGGGACAGGGGGCAGGGGAGGTCAGCCCCAGCATTTT
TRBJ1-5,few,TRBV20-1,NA,CSAIIYGRGSNQPQHF,TGCAGTGCTATCATTTACGGCAGGGGAAGCAATCAGCCCCAGCATTTT
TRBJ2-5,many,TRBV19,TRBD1,CASESTGTETQYF,TGTGCCAGTGAATCGACAGGGACAGAGACCCAGTACTTC
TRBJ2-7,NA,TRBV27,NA,CTSSLFQGAYEQYF,TGTACCAGCAGTTTATTCCAGGGAGCCTACGAGCAGTACTTC
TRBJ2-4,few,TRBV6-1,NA,CASNLGTAKNIQYF,TGTGCCAGCAACCTAGGGACAGCCAAAAACATTCAGTACTTC
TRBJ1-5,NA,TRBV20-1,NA,CSAKIPGRTAISNQPQHF,TGCAGTGCCAAGATCCCCGGACGGACAGCTATTTCCAATCAGCCCCAGCATTTT
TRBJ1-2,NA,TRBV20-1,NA,CSALQGWQRGYTF,TGCAGTGCTCTTCAGGGGTGGCAAAGGGGCTACACCTTC
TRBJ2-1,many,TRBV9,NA,CASSVDIGGGMGRYNEQFF,TGTGCCAGCAGCGTAGATATTGGAGGGGGAATGGGGAGATACAATGAGCAGTTCTTC
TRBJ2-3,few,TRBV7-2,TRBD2,CASSLKRGAGDTQYF,TGTGCCAGCAGCTTAAAGCGGGGTGCAGGGGATACGCAGTATTTT
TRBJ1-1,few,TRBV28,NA,CASSSPRAGGKLGSAFF,TGTGCCAGCAGTTCGCCACGGGCCGGGGGGAAACTCGGGTCAGCTTTCTTT